These T cell receptor beta chains were read from a single sample in a study of PD-L1 blockade in urothelial cancer. Using immunoSEQ multiplex PCR, the repertoire was profiled, and TCRdb retains in-frame clones only, with some absent. The sample has some 38,000 clones, around 85% seen once. This material consisted of PBMCs, taken around atezolizumab (anti-PD-L1) treatment. Receptors originate from a man older than 75 with urothelial cancer. Each CDR3 is given with its conserved first and last residue. Each record gives: CDR3 protein, CDR3 DNA, V gene, J gene, clone size, D gene. A D gene is named only where the DNA matches it firmly. Clone sizes are given selectively: once, few, many, or a class where the clone is expanded.

cdr3_aa: CASSPRSRGPLGDEQFF
cdr3_nt: TGTGCCAGCAGTCCCCGGTCCAGGGGCCCCCTTGGTGATGAGCAGTTCTTC
v_call: TRBV27
j_call: TRBJ2-1
clone_size: NA
d_call: NA

cdr3_aa: CAISAQDSYEQYF
cdr3_nt: TGTGCCATCAGTGCGCAGGACAGCTACGAGCAGTACTTC
v_call: TRBV10-3
j_call: TRBJ2-7
clone_size: NA
d_call: NA

cdr3_aa: CASSQEVSWGLLVDNEQFF
cdr3_nt: TGCGCCAGCAGCCAAGAAGTGTCGTGGGGGCTCCTAGTGGACAATGAGCAGTTCTTC
v_call: TRBV4-1
j_call: TRBJ2-1
clone_size: NA
d_call: NA

cdr3_aa: CASRLDRQVSGYTF
cdr3_nt: TGTGCCAGCAGACTTGACAGGCAGGTCTCTGGCTACACCTTC
v_call: TRBV6-5
j_call: TRBJ1-2
clone_size: NA
d_call: NA

cdr3_aa: CASSITGITMGYTF
cdr3_nt: TGTGCCAGCTCAATTACCGGGATCACGATGGGCTACACCTTC
v_call: TRBV18
j_call: TRBJ1-2
clone_size: few
d_call: NA

cdr3_aa: CASSGTTSGGFQETQYF
cdr3_nt: TGTGCCAGCAGTGGGACGACTAGCGGGGGATTCCAAGAGACCCAGTACTTC
v_call: TRBV2
j_call: TRBJ2-5
clone_size: NA
d_call: TRBD2

cdr3_aa: CASSSGLAASYEQYF
cdr3_nt: TGTGCCAGCAGCTCGGGACTAGCGGCTTCCTACGAGCAGTACTTC
v_call: TRBV5-4
j_call: TRBJ2-7
clone_size: once
d_call: TRBD2

cdr3_aa: CASSYKETYNEQFF
cdr3_nt: TGTGCCAGCAGTTACAAGGAGACCTACAATGAGCAGTTCTTC
v_call: TRBV6-5
j_call: TRBJ2-1
clone_size: NA
d_call: NA

cdr3_aa: CASSSWEGELFF
cdr3_nt: TGTGCCAGCAGCAGCTGGGAGGGGGAGCTGTTTTTT
v_call: TRBV27
j_call: TRBJ2-2
clone_size: NA
d_call: NA

cdr3_aa: CASSLEGGTGYTF
cdr3_nt: TGCGCCAGCAGCTTGGAGGGGGGGACTGGCTACACCTTC
v_call: TRBV5-1
j_call: TRBJ1-2
clone_size: NA
d_call: NA

cdr3_aa: CASSSAGAIYYEQYF
cdr3_nt: TGTGCCAGCAGTTCGGCAGGGGCCATTTACTACGAGCAGTACTTC
v_call: TRBV28
j_call: TRBJ2-7
clone_size: NA
d_call: NA

cdr3_aa: CASSLDKGANTEAFF
cdr3_nt: TGCGCCAGCAGCTTGGACAAGGGGGCCAACACTGAAGCTTTCTTT
v_call: TRBV5-1
j_call: TRBJ1-1
clone_size: NA
d_call: TRBD1

cdr3_aa: CSGIGQGTPEQFF
cdr3_nt: TGCAGCGGAATAGGACAGGGGACACCCGAGCAGTTCTTC
v_call: TRBV29-1
j_call: TRBJ2-1
clone_size: once
d_call: TRBD1

cdr3_aa: CASSPRGQLTDTQYF
cdr3_nt: TGTGCCAGCAGCCCTCGGGGACAGCTCACAGATACGCAGTATTTT
v_call: TRBV7-2
j_call: TRBJ2-3
clone_size: NA
d_call: TRBD1

cdr3_aa: CASSPGGGGYGYTF
cdr3_nt: TGTGCCAGCAGCCCGGGGGGGGGAGGCTATGGCTACACCTTC
v_call: TRBV11-2
j_call: TRBJ1-2
clone_size: NA
d_call: NA

cdr3_aa: CASSEPLYGQGGHNEQFF
cdr3_nt: TGCGCCAGCAGTGAGCCTCTTTATGGACAGGGGGGACACAATGAGCAGTTCTTC
v_call: TRBV10-2
j_call: TRBJ2-1
clone_size: NA
d_call: TRBD1

cdr3_aa: CASSIAAGSLTQYF
cdr3_nt: TGTGCCAGTAGTATAGCGGCAGGCTCCCTAACGCAGTATTTT
v_call: TRBV19
j_call: TRBJ2-3
clone_size: NA
d_call: NA

cdr3_aa: CASSFQRLAGITGELFF
cdr3_nt: TGCGCCAGCAGCTTTCAACGGCTAGCGGGGATCACCGGGGAGCTGTTTTTT
v_call: TRBV5-1
j_call: TRBJ2-2
clone_size: NA
d_call: TRBD2

cdr3_aa: CASSSQGRVGNQPQHF
cdr3_nt: TGTGCCAGCAGTTCACAGGGGCGGGTCGGCAATCAGCCCCAGCATTTT
v_call: TRBV6-6
j_call: TRBJ1-5
clone_size: NA
d_call: TRBD1

cdr3_aa: CASSAASGYEQFF
cdr3_nt: TGTGCCAGCAGTGCCGCTAGCGGGTATGAGCAGTTCTTC
v_call: TRBV2
j_call: TRBJ2-1
clone_size: NA
d_call: TRBD2

cdr3_aa: CASSFASGRERFF
cdr3_nt: TGTGCCAGCAGCTTCGCTAGCGGGAGGGAGAGATTCTTC
v_call: TRBV5-5
j_call: TRBJ2-1
clone_size: NA
d_call: TRBD2

cdr3_aa: CASSLAEGGYNEQFF
cdr3_nt: TGTGCCAGTAGTTTAGCGGAGGGAGGGTACAATGAGCAGTTCTTC
v_call: TRBV2
j_call: TRBJ2-1
clone_size: NA
d_call: TRBD2

cdr3_aa: CATSRQNTGNQETQYF
cdr3_nt: TGTGCCACCAGCAGACAAAACACAGGCAACCAAGAGACCCAGTACTTC
v_call: TRBV15
j_call: TRBJ2-5
clone_size: NA
d_call: NA

cdr3_aa: CASSVSGNEQFF
cdr3_nt: TGTGCCAGCAGTGTTAGCGGGAATGAGCAGTTCTTC
v_call: TRBV2
j_call: TRBJ2-1
clone_size: NA
d_call: TRBD2

cdr3_aa: CSAAPTREQYF
cdr3_nt: TGCAGTGCTGCCCCCACGCGGGAGCAGTACTTC
v_call: TRBV20-1
j_call: TRBJ2-7
clone_size: few
d_call: NA

cdr3_aa: CASSYSTSGDNEQFF
cdr3_nt: TGTGCCAGCAGTTACTCGACTAGCGGAGACAATGAGCAGTTCTTC
v_call: TRBV6-5
j_call: TRBJ2-1
clone_size: NA
d_call: TRBD2

cdr3_aa: CASSDRLAGGSGSNEQFF
cdr3_nt: TGTGCCAGCAGTGATCGACTAGCGGGAGGGTCGGGTTCCAATGAGCAGTTCTTC
v_call: TRBV2
j_call: TRBJ2-1
clone_size: NA
d_call: TRBD2

cdr3_aa: CASSLTSGAYEQYF
cdr3_nt: TGTGCCAGCAGCCTTACTAGCGGTGCCTACGAGCAGTACTTC
v_call: TRBV14
j_call: TRBJ2-7
clone_size: NA
d_call: TRBD2

cdr3_aa: CASSRTGTSETQYF
cdr3_nt: TGTGCCAGCAGTCGGACAGGGACGTCGGAGACCCAGTACTTC
v_call: TRBV28
j_call: TRBJ2-5
clone_size: NA
d_call: TRBD1

cdr3_aa: CASSRLKESYEQYF
cdr3_nt: TGTGCCAGCAGCCGCCTCAAGGAGTCCTACGAGCAGTACTTC
v_call: TRBV13
j_call: TRBJ2-7
clone_size: NA
d_call: NA

cdr3_aa: CASSIGTGVGSGELFF
cdr3_nt: TGTGCCAGTAGTATCGGGACAGGGGTCGGTTCCGGGGAGCTGTTTTTT
v_call: TRBV19
j_call: TRBJ2-2
clone_size: NA
d_call: TRBD1

cdr3_aa: CASSLVDLRDEQFF
cdr3_nt: TGCGCCAGCAGCTTGGTGGACTTGAGGGATGAGCAGTTCTTC
v_call: TRBV5-1
j_call: TRBJ2-1
clone_size: NA
d_call: NA

cdr3_aa: CASTPPGNRGAFF
cdr3_nt: TGTGCCAGCACCCCCCCAGGGAACAGGGGGGCTTTCTTT
v_call: TRBV25-1
j_call: TRBJ1-1
clone_size: NA
d_call: TRBD1